The 8 T cell receptor beta chains given below trace back to one sample, sequenced in a study of cytomegalovirus exposure and HLA in healthy donors. The PCR had 60 Vbeta and 13 Jbeta primers. The protocol was immunoSEQ multiplex PCR, while the TCRdb copy is restricted to in-frame clones and leaves out a portion. The sample consists of approximately 240,000 clones, around four fifths of them appearing once. What was sequenced was PBMCs. These receptors all stem from a woman in her 40s in good health and CMV-seronegative.

The sample holds a few counts of this clone. The chain recombines TRBV21-1 with TRBJ2-7; TRBD2 is the table's D call and was not checked against the DNA. TRBV21-1 counts as a pseudogene. The CDR3 runs 16 residues. The DNA for the CDR3 is TGTGCCAGCAGCAAATGTAGACGGCAGGAGGACTACGAGCAGTACTTC. Translation gives CASSKCRRQEDYEQYF.

The chain recombines TRBV11-3 with TRBJ2-7, with D tentatively TRBD1 (6 bases). V shed 5 bases and J shed 1 base, with 15 bases lying between them. Germline lookup yields CDR1 SGHNT and CDR2 YENEEA. CDR3 length equals 15 residues. The DNA of the CDR3 is TGTGCCAGCAGCCCCCTGACAGGTGAATCCTACGAGCAGTACTTC. Protein sequence: CASSPLTGESYEQYF.

The V gene is TRBV28, the J gene TRBJ1-6; weak D call: TRBD1 (5 bases). V shed 4 bases and J shed 7 bases, with 11 bases lying between them. The CDR3 is 14 residues long. Germline V gene sequence: CDR1 MDHEN, CDR2 SYDVKM. CDR3 in DNA: TGTGCCAGCAGTTCCGGGACTGCGAATTCACCCCTCCACTTT. Amino acids: CASSSGTANSPLHF.

The chain links TRBV28 to TRBJ2-1; the match to TRBD1 covers 10 bases. Germline trimming cut 3 bases from V and 7 bases from J; bases unmatched to any gene: 6. The CDR3 is 15 amino acids. CDR1 and CDR2 from the germline V gene are MDHEN and SYDVKM. The CDR3 reads CASSFVGQGLNEQFF. The CDR3 nucleotides read TGTGCCAGCAGTTTTGTGGGACAGGGGTTGAATGAGCAGTTCTTC.

The V call is TRBV29-1, the J call TRBJ1-4; TRBD1 is a possible D gene (5 bases). V shed 6 bases and J shed 3 bases, with 11 bases lying between them. The V gene's germline CDR1 is SQVTM and CDR2 ANQGSEA. This CDR3 has 13 residues. CDR3 loop: CSVRKTANEKLFF. The CDR3 coding sequence is TGCAGCGTGCGCAAGACAGCTAATGAAAAACTGTTTTTT.

This clone has just one count. The sample has other DNA sequences that encode this CDR3 too. This chain links TRBV5-1 with TRBJ1-2, with TRBD1 identical over 9 bases. The V and J ends lost 4 bases and 9 bases, in that order; junction bases with no gene match: 4. The CDR3 covers 12 residues. The germline V gene encodes CDR1 SGHRS and CDR2 YFSETQ. The CDR3 region has the DNA TGCGCCAGCAGCCAAGGACAGGGGAGCTACACCTTC. Translated, it gives CASSQGQGSYTF. The variable domain in full, with the rest retrieved from reference TRBV5-1 and TRBJ1-2, is KAGVTQTPRYLIKTRGQQVTLSCSPISGHRSVSWYQQTPGQGLQFLFEYFSETQRNKGNFPGRFSGRQFSNSRSEMNVSTLELGDSALYLCASSQGQGSYTFGSGTRLTVV.

This clone has just a few counts. The J gene is TRBJ1-2, the V gene TRBV7-9; D gene ambiguous. Germline V gene sequence: CDR1 SEHNR, CDR2 FQNEAQ (reference sequence). This CDR3 has 15 residues. Trimming stripped 7 bases from V and 5 bases from J, with 20 bases between. The chain's CDR3 is CASTLGGTSFYGYTF. The CDR3 nucleotides read TGTGCCAGCACCCTGGGAGGTACGTCGTTTTATGGCTACACCTTC.

The CDR3 region has the DNA TGTGCCAGCAGCCTGACAGCCCCTAGGACTAATGAAAAACTGTTTTTT. This codes for CASSLTAPRTNEKLFF. J is TRBJ1-4 and V is TRBV27; maybe TRBD1 (5 bases). The germline CDR1 and CDR2 sequences are MNHEY and SMNVEV (reference sequence). This CDR3 is built from 16 residues. Trimming left V 6 bases short and J 2 bases short, with 16 bases between.